The source of this T cell receptor (beta chain) is a study of cytomegalovirus exposure and HLA in healthy donors. The CDR3 totals 14 residues. Germline assignment: CDR1 SGHRS and CDR2 YFSETQ. V lost 2 bases and J 4 bases, leaving 7 bases between the germline ends. PCR employed 60 Vbeta and 13 Jbeta primers. Assay: immunoSEQ multiplex PCR; the TCRdb copy retains only in-frame clones and omits some. The table shows roughly 150,000 clones, with 75% occurring only once. Only a few counts were recorded for this clone. The V call is TRBV5-1, the J call TRBJ2-6; D is unclear. The source material was PBMCs. This receptor was taken from a woman aged 50 to 65 in good health and CMV-seropositive. The CDR3 DNA follows: TGCGCCAGCAGCTTCCTCTTCGGGGCCAACGTCCTGACTTTC. Protein sequence: CASSFLFGANVLTF.